These 31 T cell receptor beta chains share one sample of origin, sequenced in a study of blood T cell repertoires in COVID-19. Produced via immunoSEQ multiplex PCR; TCRdb's table is partial and in-frame only. The table lists a few hundred thousand clones, around 89% of them singletons. The sample was PBMCs or T cells enriched from blood (not recorded which). These receptors all come from a man aged 25-40 years who had recovered from COVID-19.

This chain connects TRBV3-1 (or the pseudogene TRBV3-2) to TRBJ2-7; 7 nucleotides line up with TRBD1. CDR3 length: 14 amino acids. The germline V gene has CDR1 LGHDT and CDR2 YNNKEL (reference sequence). Trimming took 4 bases from V and 2 from J; bases not matched to a gene: 5. The CDR3 loop reads CASSPRGQAYEQYF. In nucleotides, the CDR3 is TGTGCCAGCAGCCCTCGCGGACAGGCCTACGAGCAGTACTTC.

This chain joins TRBV7-3 and TRBJ1-1; unclear D gene. CDR3 length: 16 amino acids. CDR1 and CDR2 from the germline V gene are SGHTA and FQGTGA. V gave up 0 bases and J gave up 0 bases, with 11 bases separating them. CDR3 nucleotide sequence: TGTGCCAGCAGCTTAACGAGGGCGGGAATGAACACTGAAGCTTTCTTT. Translated, it gives CASSLTRAGMNTEAFF.

The chain links TRBV5-1 to TRBJ1-4; D gene unclear. The CDR3 has 13 amino acids. V shed 5 bases and J shed 1 base, with 6 bases lying between them. Germline loops: CDR1 SGHRS, CDR2 YFSETQ. CDR3: CASRPGTNEKLFF. CDR3 nucleotide sequence: TGCGCCAGCAGGCCAGGAACTAATGAAAAACTGTTTTTT.

The V call is TRBV7-2, the J call TRBJ2-1, with TRBD2 matching over 10 bases. V lost 2 bases and J lost 9; bases outside the gene matches: 7. Germline-derived CDR1 and CDR2 are SGHTA and FQGNSA. The CDR3 length is 15 residues. The CDR3 spells CASSLWEREGAEQFF. The DNA of the CDR3 is TGTGCCAGCAGCTTATGGGAGCGGGAGGGAGCTGAGCAGTTCTTC.

This clone was seen a handful of times. The CDR3 nucleotides read TGTGCCACCAGCAGGCCTAGCGGGAGAGGCCCCGGGGAGCTGTTTTTT. Its protein is CATSRPSGRGPGELFF. The chain is built from TRBV15 and TRBJ2-2, with 10 bases that match TRBD2. CDR1 is LNHNV and CDR2 is YYDKDF in the germline V gene (reference sequence). V lost 3 bases and J lost 6; bases outside the gene matches: 7. This CDR3 comprises 16 residues.

The sample holds one count of this clone. The chain links TRBV5-1 to TRBJ1-4, with D possibly TRBD1 on 5 matching bases. The V end was cut by 4 bases, the J end by 8 bases, with 18 bases between. This CDR3 has 15 amino acids. In germline, CDR1 is SGHRS, CDR2 YFSETQ. The CDR3 sequence is CASSQNGGEREKLFF. DNA of the CDR3: TGCGCCAGCAGCCAAAATGGGGGGGAACGGGAAAAACTGTTTTTT.

This chain connects TRBV6-1 to TRBJ2-4; possibly TRBD1 for D (6 bases). Trimming shortened V by 2 bases and J by 3 bases, and 17 bases separated the two germline ends. CDR3 length: 17 residues. CDR1 and CDR2 (germline): MNHNS, SASEGT. The CDR3 loop reads CASSEFVRGMGKNIQYF. In DNA form, the CDR3 reads TGTGCCAGCAGTGAATTCGTCAGGGGCATGGGCAAAAACATTCAGTACTTC.

V gene TRBV28 combines with J gene TRBJ2-5; 7 bases align to TRBD2. The CDR3 length is 17 residues. Per the germline V gene, CDR1 is MDHEN and CDR2 is SYDVKM. The V and J ends lost 3 bases and 1 base, in that order; junction bases with no gene match: 11. CDR3 DNA sequence: TGTGCCAGCAGTTTTGGGGGGGGGTACGGGCTCCAAGAGACCCAGTACTTC. Protein sequence: CASSFGGGYGLQETQYF.

The chain recombines TRBV7-8 with TRBJ2-7, with 8 bases fitting TRBD2. There are 15 residues in the CDR3. Trimming took 1 base from V and 6 from J; bases not matched to a gene: 8. The germline gives CDR1 SGHVS, CDR2 FQNEAQ. The CDR3 sequence: CASSLVPGGPLEQYF. DNA of the CDR3: TGTGCCAGCAGCTTAGTACCGGGAGGGCCACTCGAGCAGTACTTC.

The chain joins TRBV6-4 to TRBJ2-3, with 9 bases lining up with TRBD2. The V gene end was trimmed by 4 bases and the J gene end by 2 bases; junction bases not matched to a gene: 7. The CDR3 sequence is 16 residues long. The germline V gene encodes CDR1 MRHNA and CDR2 SNTAGT. This CDR3 is CASSAGTSKLTDTQYF. The CDR3 bases are TGTGCCAGCAGTGCCGGGACTAGCAAACTCACAGATACGCAGTATTTT.

V is TRBV4-1 and J is TRBJ2-7, with D tentatively TRBD2 (6 bases). The CDR3 runs 15 residues. V lost 1 base to trimming and J lost 3 bases, with 13 bases between them. Germline V gene data show CDR1 as MGHRA and CDR2 as YSYEKL. The CDR3 spells CASSQVASDYYEQYF. CDR3 coding DNA: TGCGCCAGCAGCCAAGTTGCTAGCGACTACTACGAGCAGTACTTC.

The chain combines TRBV7-8 with TRBJ2-7; 11 nucleotides agree with TRBD1. V lost 5 bases, J lost 0 bases, and 3 bases stayed unmatched. CDR3 length equals 15 residues. CDR1 is SGHVS and CDR2 is FQNEAQ in the germline V gene. CDR3 in amino acids: CASSQGQGVSYEQYF. The CDR3 coding sequence is TGTGCCAGCAGCCAGGGACAGGGGGTCTCCTACGAGCAGTACTTC.

V gene TRBV4-1 combines with J gene TRBJ1-1; D is perhaps TRBD1 (6 bases). CDR3 length: 16 amino acids. V was shortened by 1 base and J by 0 bases, with 12 bases between the two germline ends. Germline V gives CDR1 MGHRA, CDR2 YSYEKL. CDR3 in amino acids: CASSQASQGLNTEAFF. The CDR3 DNA sequence: TGCGCCAGCAGCCAAGCCTCACAGGGCCTGAACACTGAAGCTTTCTTT.

This clone was counted a single time. This chain connects TRBV11-2 to TRBJ2-5, with TRBD1 matching 7 bases. In germline, CDR1 is SGHAT, CDR2 FQNNGV. The V gene end was trimmed by 0 bases and the J gene end by 5 bases; junction bases not matched to a gene: 12. The CDR3 is 17 residues long. The CDR3 reads CASSLDRGPSRWETQYF. The CDR3 coding sequence is TGTGCCAGCAGCTTAGATAGGGGGCCTAGCCGGTGGGAGACCCAGTACTTC.

V and J are TRBV6-5 and TRBJ1-4; 9 nucleotides line up with TRBD1. V lost 4 bases, J lost 4 bases, and 4 bases stayed unmatched. The CDR3 length is 15 residues. Per the germline V gene, CDR1 is MNHEY and CDR2 is SVGAGI. The CDR3 spells CASSFGTGSNEKLFF. CDR3 in DNA: TGTGCCAGCAGTTTCGGGACAGGGAGTAATGAAAAACTGTTTTTT.

The V gene is TRBV27, the J gene TRBJ2-5, with 9 bases identical to TRBD1. The CDR3 extends over 15 amino acids. Trimming cost V 5 bases and J 0 bases; bases outside gene matches: 4. Germline V gene data show CDR1 as MNHEY and CDR2 as SMNVEV (reference sequence). The CDR3 DNA reads TGTGCCAGCAGTCCCCGACAGGGGGACCAAGAGACCCAGTACTTC. Its protein product is CASSPRQGDQETQYF.

CDR3 coding DNA: TGTGCCAGTAGTTCGCCGACTAGCGCCCTCTCCTACGAGCAGTACTTC. As protein: CASSSPTSALSYEQYF. The chain links TRBV19 to TRBJ2-7, with 8 nucleotides matching TRBD2. The length of the CDR3 is 16 residues. The germline V gene has CDR1 LNHDA and CDR2 SQIVND (reference sequence). The V and J ends lost 5 bases and 0 bases, in that order; junction bases with no gene match: 9.

The chain employs TRBV6-4 and TRBJ2-4; D may be TRBD2 (6 bases). The CDR3 spans 14 residues. Germline loops: CDR1 MRHNA, CDR2 SNTAGT. V was pared by 3 bases and J by 6 bases, with 12 bases between. CDR3 in amino acids: CASSERESGNIQYF. The CDR3 DNA sequence: TGTGCCAGCAGTGAACGGGAGTCGGGAAACATTCAGTACTTC.

This clone is a singleton in its sample. The CDR3 reads CAWSVLVGLKGYTF. The CDR3 region has the DNA TGTGCCTGGAGTGTACTAGTAGGGTTGAAAGGCTACACCTTC. The rearrangement uses TRBV30 and TRBJ1-2; D call uncertain. Trimming cost V 0 bases and J 8 bases, with 16 bases left between them. The CDR3 loop spans 14 amino acids. The germline V gene encodes CDR1 GTSNPN and CDR2 SVGIG (reference sequence).

V gene TRBV18 combines with J gene TRBJ2-4, with 7 bases aligning to TRBD1. The V gene's germline CDR1 is KGHSH and CDR2 LQKENI. Trimming took 3 bases from V and 8 from J; bases not matched to a gene: 4. CDR3 length equals 13 residues. In nucleotides, the CDR3 is TGTGCCAGCTCACCGAGACAGGGAGACATTCAGTACTTC. Its translation: CASSPRQGDIQYF. Based on the CDR3 plus reference TRBV18 and TRBJ2-4, the full variable domain is NAGVMQNPRHLVRRRGQEARLRCSPMKGHSHVYWYRQLPEEGLKFMVYLQKENIIDESGMPKERFSAEFPKEGPSILRIQQVVRGDSAAYFCASSPRQGDIQYFGAGTRLSVL.

The genes are TRBV18 and TRBJ2-5, with a weak D call TRBD1 (6 bases). CDR1 and CDR2 (germline): KGHSH, LQKENI. The V end lost 3 bases, the J end lost 2 bases, and 13 bases lay between the germline ends. CDR3 length: 15 amino acids. The CDR3 coding sequence is TGTGCCAGCTCACCGGGATATGGACAGCAAGAGACCCAGTACTTC. Amino acid sequence: CASSPGYGQQETQYF.

The rearrangement joins TRBV7-8 to TRBJ1-2; D gene uncertain. The CDR3 runs to 15 residues. The V gene lost 5 bases and the J gene lost 0 bases, with 13 bases spanning the gap. Per the germline V gene, CDR1 is SGHVS and CDR2 is FQNEAQ. The DNA for the CDR3 is TGTGCCAGCAGCCCTCGCCGTGCGCCTAACTATGGCTACACCTTC. Protein: CASSPRRAPNYGYTF.

The chain uses TRBV14 and TRBJ2-3; D may be TRBD2 (6 bases). Per the germline V gene, CDR1 is SGHDN and CDR2 is FVKESK. This CDR3 contains 14 residues. Trimming left V 5 bases short and J 6 bases short, with 15 bases between. CDR3 residues: CASSSPLAWDTQYF. CDR3 in DNA: TGTGCCAGCAGCTCCCCCCTAGCGTGGGATACGCAGTATTTT.

This chain connects TRBV18 to TRBJ2-7; a possible D gene is TRBD1 (7 bases). V was pared by 2 bases and J by 4 bases, with 15 bases between. CDR3 size: 15 residues. Germline assignment: CDR1 KGHSH and CDR2 LQKENI. CDR3 sequence: CASSPEEGAIYEQYF. CDR3 DNA: TGTGCCAGCTCACCAGAGGAGGGGGCGATTTACGAGCAGTACTTC.

The V call is TRBV19, the J call TRBJ1-1, with 8 bases matching TRBD1. The CDR3 loop spans 17 amino acids. The J segment lost 1 base and the V segment lost 5 bases, leaving 12 bases of the junction unmatched. Per germline, CDR1 LNHDA and CDR2 SQIVND (reference sequence). This CDR3 is CASSGDRTRGKNTEAFF. Written as DNA, the CDR3 is TGTGCCAGTAGTGGGGACAGGACGCGGGGGAAGAACACTGAAGCTTTCTTT.

The chain links TRBV24-1 to TRBJ1-1, with 8 bases lining up with TRBD1. Germline CDR1 reads KGHDR; CDR2 reads SFDVKD. The V gene end was trimmed by 9 bases and the J gene end by 4 bases; junction bases not matched to a gene: 6. CDR3 length: 13 amino acids. For the CDR3, the DNA is TGTGCCACCCGGGGACAGGATTTCACTGAAGCTTTCTTT. Its protein product is CATRGQDFTEAFF.

This clone was detected a few times. The J gene is TRBJ2-3, the V gene TRBV5-1; tentative D call: TRBD2 (5 bases). With 5 bases removed from V and 0 bases from J, the gap between germline ends came to 13 bases. CDR1 is SGHRS and CDR2 is YFSETQ in the germline V gene. This CDR3 is built from 15 residues. The CDR3 nucleotides read TGCGCCAGCAGAGAACTAGGGTCTAGCACAGATACGCAGTATTTT. The encoded protein is CASRELGSSTDTQYF.

The sample holds one count of this clone. The chain is built from TRBV6-5 and TRBJ2-5; 7 bases line up with TRBD2. The CDR3 contains 12 residues. Germline CDR1 and CDR2: MNHEY and SVGAGI. V was clipped by 6 bases and J by 7 bases; unmatched bases: 5. The CDR3 loop reads CASSPGRTTQYF. CDR3 bases: TGTGCCAGCAGCCCCGGGAGGACGACCCAGTACTTC.

This sequence joins TRBV7-9 and TRBJ2-2; 9 bases map to TRBD2. The CDR3 runs 17 residues. Germline values: CDR1 SEHNR, CDR2 FQNEAQ (reference sequence). V shed 4 bases, J shed 5 bases, and the junction held 11 bases outside the gene matches. For the CDR3, the DNA is TGTGCCAGCAGCTACCCGACTAGCGGAGAGGGAACCGGGGAGCTGTTTTTT. The encoded protein is CASSYPTSGEGTGELFF.

The chain uses TRBV30 and TRBJ2-7, with a possible D match to TRBD1 (5 bases). The CDR3 contains 14 residues. Trimming left V 3 bases short and J 1 base short, with 13 bases between. Germline CDR1 GTSNPN, CDR2 SVGIG (reference sequence). The CDR3 nucleotides read TGTGCCTGGAGACCAGGGCTAAGGTCCTACGAGCAGTACTTC. It is translated as CAWRPGLRSYEQYF.

The J gene is TRBJ2-1, the V gene TRBV27; 8 positions match TRBD2. The CDR3 spans 18 residues. V lost 2 bases to trimming and J lost 4 bases; unmatched junction nucleotides: 13. Germline V CDR1 and CDR2: MNHEY, SMNVEV (reference sequence). CDR3 protein: CASSLSGSGTTLYNEQFF. CDR3 in DNA: TGTGCCAGCAGTTTAAGTGGTAGCGGGACGACGTTATACAATGAGCAGTTCTTC.